This T cell receptor beta chain came from a study of cytomegalovirus exposure and HLA in healthy donors. Study-wide results and caveats: DRB1 had the most TCR associations and HLA-C the fewest, a later analysis found, with rates varying by HLA locus. Across donors, presence/absence analyses took sequencing depth to be roughly uniform. One variant, a missense change in DCLRE1C, was linked in a later analysis to TCR beta V- and J-gene trimming. Beyond CMV serostatus, there was no information to go on about immune exposure.

The PCR made use of 60 Vbeta and 13 Jbeta primers. The method was immunoSEQ multiplex PCR; TCRdb's version includes in-frame clones alone and lacks a portion of them. The table shows over 150,000 clones, with around 80% occurring only once. Details on this clone: Its antigen is not identified.

The CDR3 totals 15 residues. CDR1 is SGDLS and CDR2 is YYNGEE in the germline V gene. V lost 4 bases to trimming and J lost 6 bases, with 16 bases between them. Sequences were obtained from PBMCs. The V call is TRBV9, the J call TRBJ2-2; possibly TRBD1 for D (6 bases). This receptor was taken from a man aged 35-49 years in good health and CMV-seronegative. Written as DNA, the CDR3 is TGTGCCAGCAGCCCCCACTCGACAGGCTCCGGGGAGCTGTTTTTT. Its translation: CASSPHSTGSGELFF.